A single T cell receptor beta chain is shown here with its context. The antigen is undetermined. Each CDR3 protein gets one entry after TCRdb re-called the 5' RACE reads with MiXCR. The profile covers some 200,000 distinct CDR3 sequences, with 9.5% appearing a single time and 3% to 4% taken by the ten largest. The data were taken from a study of T-cell memory formation after mild COVID-19. Study-level information: Largely donor-specific TCR clusters were found. Study-wide points: A subset of responding clones appeared in pre-infection memory, suggesting cross-reactive memory joined. Researchers report contracting CD4+ clones mostly in CM and EM, with CD8+ clones in EMRA. Clones that shrank (day 15 to 85) were balanced CD4/CD8, whereas later expanders leaned CD4+.

CDR1 is SGHRS, CDR2 YFSETQ, per germline. The trim removed 0 bases at V and 5 bases at J, leaving 4 bases unmatched. The CDR3 extends over 16 amino acids. The chain recombines TRBV5-1 with TRBJ2-2; TRBD2 agrees at 10 bases. This clonotype was obtained from a man between 18 and 29 years old who had mild COVID-19 (a few samples of this study predate the infection). Cell type and time point are not known. The source material was PBMCs or a T cell subset sorted from them (not recorded which). The CDR3 bases are TGCGCCAGCAGCTTGGTCGGGACTAGCGAAACCGGGGAGCTGTTTTTT. This gives the protein CASSLVGTSETGELFF.